The source of this T cell receptor beta chain is a study of cytomegalovirus exposure and HLA in healthy donors. Study-level points and caveats: Reportedly, HLA-A and HLA-B alleles of most subjects were accurately predicted from TCR beta. A cluster of highly shared sequence variants was likely a sequencing artifact. Across donors, presence/absence analyses took sequencing depth to be roughly uniform.

Trimming at V came to 8 bases and at J to 7 bases, leaving 6 bases not matched to a gene. The CDR3 is made up of 14 amino acids. CDR1 and CDR2 (germline): SNHLY, FYNNEI. A multiplex PCR was run with 60 Vbeta primers and 13 Jbeta primers. The authors' processing: In a later analysis, the count reached about 80 million unique TCR beta chains, with 10 million to 11 million shared. The repertoire was sequenced with immunoSEQ multiplex PCR; TCRdb's copy has only in-frame clones and lacks some. Clonal size and the V and J genes are those of that table, whereas D and trimming came from the DNA. The data hold around 150,000 clones, with around four fifths observed a single time. A remark on this clone: Antigen unknown.

This receptor was taken from a woman in her forties or fifties in good health and CMV-seronegative. This chain links TRBV2 with TRBJ1-5; 12 nucleotides match TRBD1. Sequenced input: PBMCs. The CDR3 DNA is TGTGCCAGCGACCCCGGGACAGGGGGCCAGCCCCAGCATTTT. As protein: CASDPGTGGQPQHF.